Described below is a single T cell receptor beta chain sequence and its context. The antigen remains unidentified. Possible read error: a much larger clone is one base away. Method: immunoSEQ multiplex PCR; TCRdb's copy keeps in-frame clones and lacks some. The table includes about 1.1 million clones, about 80% detected once. The sample is drawn from a study of shared clonotypes between healthy human individuals. The wider study: The composition of the donors was a couple of women and a few men aged 18 to 49. CD4 naive cells filled three plates per donor, CD4 memory three, CD8 naive two and CD8 memory one.

The study's findings and limits: Tissues were not sampled, only blood, and their repertoires likely differ.

The CDR3 loop spans 12 amino acids. In germline, CDR1 is MDHEN, CDR2 SYDVKM. The genes are TRBV28 and TRBJ1-1; 8 nucleotides line up with TRBD1. Material: memory CD4+ T cells from PBMCs. Subset described: CD45RA-negative fraction. The sequence came from a man younger than 35 in good health. Some clones in this sample may be carry-over from other donors' samples. The CDR3 is CASSLWGQEALF. DNA for the CDR3: TGTGCCAGCAGTTTATGGGGACAGGAAGCTCTCTTT.